Below, 15 T cell receptor beta chains from the same sample are listed, as sequenced in a study of T cell clones after liver transplantation. The data were produced by immunoSEQ multiplex PCR, yet TCRdb's version contains in-frame clones alone and is incomplete. The profile covers tens of thousands of clones, with around four fifths appearing a single time and over 2% taken by the ten largest. Sequenced material: CD4+ T cells from blood, taken less than 50 months after liver transplant. The receptor set was obtained from a human patient who received a liver transplant. Some of the T cells might come from the graft donor.

This clone was seen a few times. The V gene is TRBV5-4, the J gene TRBJ2-3; D remains unclear. The CDR3 loop spans 15 amino acids. CDR1 and CDR2 from the germline V gene are SGHNT and YYREEE (reference sequence). Between the trimmed V and J ends, which lost 0 bases and 0 bases, there was a span of 8 bases. The CDR3 DNA sequence: TGTGCCAGCAGCTTGGCCTTCGACAGCACAGATACGCAGTATTTT. It translates to CASSLAFDSTDTQYF.

The V gene is TRBV11-2, the J gene TRBJ2-1, with TRBD2 identical over 7 bases. This CDR3 is 12 amino acids long. The V segment lost 7 bases and the J segment 10 bases; nucleotides outside the gene matches: 7. Germline V gene sequence: CDR1 SGHAT, CDR2 FQNNGV. The CDR3 bases are TGTGCCAGCACCCTCACGCGGGGGGAGCAGTTCTTC. Encoded protein: CASTLTRGEQFF.

The CDR3 DNA sequence: TGTGCCAGCAGGGGCGGGACTAGCGGGGGATACAATGAGCAGTTCTTC. It codes for CASRGGTSGGYNEQFF. The chain couples TRBV2 to TRBJ2-1, with 14 positions matching TRBD2. This CDR3 is 16 amino acids long. V was pared by 6 bases and J by 4 bases, with 5 bases of the junction left unmatched. Germline V lookup: CDR1 SNHLY, CDR2 FYNNEI.

V is TRBV2 and J is TRBJ2-3, with TRBD2 identical over 7 bases. Germline CDR1 SNHLY, CDR2 FYNNEI. The CDR3 runs to 16 residues. Losses at the gene ends were 6 bases for V and 4 bases for J; bases not matched to a gene: 13. CDR3 nucleotide sequence: TGTGCCAGCAGGGGGAGGGACTCCCCGCTCTCAGATACGCAGTATTTT. It is translated as CASRGRDSPLSDTQYF.

The gene calls are TRBV7-9 and TRBJ2-7; 11 nucleotides align to TRBD2. V was pared by 3 bases and J by 1 base, with 11 bases of the junction left unmatched. Germline V gene lookup returns CDR1 SEHNR and CDR2 FQNEAQ (reference sequence). There are 18 residues in the CDR3. The CDR3 DNA is TGTGCCAGCAGCTTTTTGCCGGGACTAGCGGAGAGTTCCTACGAGCAGTACTTC. It is translated as CASSFLPGLAESSYEQYF.

This clone was seen once. The chain is built from TRBV5-6 and TRBJ2-1, with 10 positions matching TRBD2. CDR3 size: 18 residues. Trimming took 1 base from V and 1 from J; bases not matched to a gene: 8. The germline gives CDR1 SGHDT, CDR2 YYEEEE. CDR3 nucleotide sequence: TGTGCCAGCAGCTTGCTTGGAGCGGGGGGGCAATCCTACAATGAGCAGTTCTTC. Its protein is CASSLLGAGGQSYNEQFF. Based on the CDR3 plus reference TRBV5-6 and TRBJ2-1, the full variable domain is DAGVTQSPTHLIKTRGQQVTLRCSPKSGHDTVSWYQQALGQGPQFIFQYYEEEERQRGNFPDRFSGHQFPNYSSELNVNALLLGDSALYLCASSLLGAGGQSYNEQFFGPGTRLTVL.

The chain recombines TRBV15 with TRBJ2-2; the D gene is possibly TRBD1 (5 bases). V lost 3 bases to trimming and J lost 4 bases, with 15 bases between them. The CDR3 sequence is 16 residues long. The germline V gene encodes CDR1 LNHNV and CDR2 YYDKDF (reference sequence). The CDR3 here is CATSSHPRARTGELFF. CDR3 coding DNA: TGTGCCACCAGCAGCCACCCCAGGGCTCGCACCGGGGAGCTGTTTTTT.

This clone showed up just once. This chain connects TRBV9 to TRBJ2-7; D gene unclear. The germline CDR1 and CDR2 sequences are SGDLS and YYNGEE. The CDR3 loop spans 14 amino acids. The ends were cut back, 4 bases at V and 2 bases at J, with 13 bases in the middle. In DNA, the CDR3 is TGTGCCAGCAGCCCCCGGGCAAGAACCTACGAGCAGTACTTC. This translates into CASSPRARTYEQYF. Supplemented by reference TRBV9 and TRBJ2-7, the full variable domain reads DSGVTQTPKHLITATGQRVTLRCSPRSGDLSVYWYQQSLDQGLQFLIQYYNGEERAKGNILERFSAQQFPDLHSELNLSSLELGDSALYFCASSPRARTYEQYFGPGTRLTVT.

The chain combines TRBV25-1 with TRBJ2-2, with 7 bases that match TRBD2. Trimming cost V 8 bases and J 5 bases; bases outside gene matches: 11. The CDR3 has 15 residues. Germline values: CDR1 MGHDK, CDR2 SYGVNS. Here the CDR3 reads CASSLARTGTGELFF. DNA of the CDR3: TGTGCCAGCTCACTAGCGAGAACGGGGACCGGGGAGCTGTTTTTT.

The table lists this clone with many counts. The rearrangement uses TRBV6-6 and TRBJ1-2; D is unresolved. The germline V and J ends were trimmed by 4 bases and 6 bases, with 6 bases remaining between them. The CDR3 covers 11 residues. Germline V gene data show CDR1 as MNHNY and CDR2 as SVGAGI (reference sequence). The CDR3 sequence is CASSSNNGYTF. The CDR3, as DNA: TGTGCCAGCAGTTCCAACAATGGCTACACCTTC.

This clone was detected only once. This chain links TRBV6-5 with TRBJ2-4; tentatively, D is TRBD2 (6 bases). V shed 7 bases and J shed 7 bases, with 14 bases lying between them. The CDR3 extends over 13 amino acids. Per germline, CDR1 MNHEY and CDR2 SVGAGI. CDR3 region: CASIAPGVNIQYF. Written as DNA, the CDR3 is TGTGCCAGCATCGCCCCGGGGGTGAACATTCAGTACTTC.

This chain joins TRBV30 and TRBJ2-6, with D perhaps matching TRBD1 or TRBD2 (6 bases each). Germline-derived CDR1 and CDR2 are GTSNPN and SVGIG (reference sequence). V lost 0 bases, J lost 2 bases, and 8 bases lay in between. There are 15 residues in the CDR3. The CDR3 loop is CAWSVGGTGANVLTF. The CDR3 DNA reads as TGTGCCTGGAGTGTAGGGGGGACTGGGGCCAACGTCCTGACTTTC.

V is TRBV30 and J is TRBJ1-2, with D unclear. V lost 5 bases, J lost 4 bases, and 11 bases lay in between. The CDR3 runs to 12 residues. Germline V lookup: CDR1 GTSNPN, CDR2 SVGIG (reference sequence). The CDR3 DNA is TGTGCCTGGGGTCGCGAGCTCTATGGCTACACCTTC. Amino acids: CAWGRELYGYTF.

This clone occurred once. The J gene is TRBJ2-7, the V gene TRBV5-1; D ambiguous. CDR1 and CDR2 from the germline V gene are SGHRS and YFSETQ. V shed 0 bases and J shed 2 bases, with 6 bases lying between them. There are 13 residues in the CDR3. Here the CDR3 DNA reads TGCGCCAGCAGCTTGGGTAATACCTACGAGCAGTACTTC. This translates into CASSLGNTYEQYF.

The chain combines TRBV9 with TRBJ1-2, with unresolved D. V was cut by 3 bases and J by 2 bases, with 11 bases left in between. The CDR3 spans 14 residues. The V gene's germline CDR1 is SGDLS and CDR2 YYNGEE. The CDR3 region is CASSGRWSNYGYTF. The CDR3 bases are TGTGCCAGCAGCGGAAGGTGGTCCAACTATGGCTACACCTTC.